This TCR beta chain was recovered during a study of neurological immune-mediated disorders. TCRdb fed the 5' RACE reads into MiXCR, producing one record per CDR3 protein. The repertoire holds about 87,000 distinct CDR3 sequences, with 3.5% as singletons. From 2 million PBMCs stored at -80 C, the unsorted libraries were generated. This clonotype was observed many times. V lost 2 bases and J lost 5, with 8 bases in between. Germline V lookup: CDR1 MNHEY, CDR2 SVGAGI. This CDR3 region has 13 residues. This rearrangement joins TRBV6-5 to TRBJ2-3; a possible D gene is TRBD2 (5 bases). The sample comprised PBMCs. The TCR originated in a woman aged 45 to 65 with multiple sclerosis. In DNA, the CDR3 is TGTGCCAGCAGTTACGGAGAGGGAGATACGCAGTATTTT. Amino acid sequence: CASSYGEGDTQYF.